Sequencing of this TCR beta chain was carried out in a study of glioma-infiltrating T cells after dendritic cell vaccination. Study-level information: Dendritic cell vaccine was injected intradermally three times, biweekly.

Using immunoSEQ multiplex PCR, the repertoire was profiled, and TCRdb retains in-frame clones only, with some absent. The data show roughly 82,000 clones, 80% to 90% seen once. This CDR3 is built from 15 residues. Trimming left V 6 bases short and J 2 bases short, with 16 bases between. Germline CDR1 MNHNS, CDR2 SASEGT. The genes are TRBV6-1 and TRBJ1-2; D possibly corresponds to TRBD1 (5 bases). This TCR derives from a human donor with glioblastoma. The material sequenced was blood, taken before dendritic cell vaccination. CDR3 DNA sequence: TGTGCCAGCAGCTTTGGGGGAGGGCCAAACTATGGCTACACCTTC. This translates into CASSFGGGPNYGYTF.